Shown below are 23 T cell receptor beta chains from a single sample sequenced in a study of T-cell memory formation after mild COVID-19. TCRdb redid the calling of the 5' RACE reads with MiXCR, one entry per CDR3 protein. Of approximately 490,000 distinct CDR3 sequences listed, about 20% are singletons. Material for sequencing was PBMCs or a T cell subset sorted from them (not recorded which). These receptor sequences come from an adult woman who had mild COVID-19 (a few samples of this study predate the infection). Cell type and time point are not known.

The chain has TRBV20-1 and TRBJ1-5; TRBD1 is a possible D gene (6 bases). The germline V and J ends were trimmed by 5 bases and 5 bases, with 22 bases remaining between them. Looked up from germline, CDR1 is DFQATT and CDR2 is SNEGSKA (reference sequence). The CDR3 has 16 residues. DNA of the CDR3: TGCAGTGCTCCAGCGGCCCGGGGGCGTTCAGATCAGCCCCAGCATTTT. Encoded protein: CSAPAARGRSDQPQHF.

The chain uses TRBV6-2 or TRBV6-3 and TRBJ1-1; no clear D. The V gene's germline CDR1 is MNHEY and CDR2 SVGEGT. The CDR3 length is 14 residues. V lost 8 bases and J lost 1, with 14 bases in between. CDR3 amino acids: CASAPDNGNTEAFF. CDR3 DNA: TGTGCCAGCGCCCCGGATAATGGGAACACTGAAGCTTTCTTT.

This clonotype was detected a few times. The V call is TRBV7-6, the J call TRBJ2-1; TRBD1 matches 9 bases. The trim removed 5 bases at V and 4 bases at J, leaving 12 bases unmatched. Germline values: CDR1 SGHVS, CDR2 FNYEAQ. The CDR3 totals 17 residues. The CDR3, as DNA: TGTGCCAGCAGCCCAGAAGCCCGGGACAGGGCTTACAATGAGCAGTTCTTC. Amino acids: CASSPEARDRAYNEQFF.

The chain joins TRBV5-4 to TRBJ1-1, with a weak D call TRBD1 (5 bases). Trimming shortened V by 3 bases and J by 2 bases, and 20 bases separated the two germline ends. This CDR3 spans 17 amino acids. Looked up from germline, CDR1 is SGHNT and CDR2 is YYREEE (reference sequence). CDR3 region: CASSWGGVRRFNTEAFF. CDR3 coding DNA: TGTGCCAGCAGCTGGGGCGGGGTCAGGAGGTTCAACACTGAAGCTTTCTTT. The full variable domain, its missing parts supplied by reference TRBV5-4 and TRBJ1-1, is ETGVTQSPTHLIKTRGQQVTLRCSSQSGHNTVSWYQQALGQGPQFIFQYYREEENGRGNFPPRFSGLQFPNYSSELNVNALELDDSALYLCASSWGGVRRFNTEAFFGQGTRLTVV.

The V and J genes are TRBV11-2 and TRBJ2-3; 10 nucleotides align to TRBD2. The CDR3 extends over 17 amino acids. CDR1 and CDR2 from the germline V gene are SGHAT and FQNNGV. The ends lost 5 bases at V and 3 bases at J; junction bases unmatched: 11. The CDR3 DNA reads TGTGCCAGCAGCCCTCATCCTAGCGGGGGCCTAACAGATACGCAGTATTTT. Translating it yields CASSPHPSGGLTDTQYF.

The V and J genes are TRBV7-2 and TRBJ1-2; the match to TRBD1 covers 8 bases. CDR1 is SGHTA, CDR2 FQGNSA, per germline. V lost 5 bases to trimming and J lost 7 bases; unmatched junction nucleotides: 6. This CDR3 is 13 amino acids long. Here the CDR3 DNA reads TGTGCCAGCAGCCCAGGGGGCTTGGTTGGCTACACCTTC. It codes for CASSPGGLVGYTF. Full variable domain (rest looked up from reference TRBV7-2 and TRBJ1-2): GAGVSQSPSNKVTEKGKDVELRCDPISGHTALYWYRQSLGQGLEFLIYFQGNSAPDKSGLPSDRFSAERTGGSVSTLTIQRTQQEDSAVYLCASSPGGLVGYTFGSGTRLTVV.

The chain couples TRBV7-8 to TRBJ2-7; D perhaps matches TRBD1 (5 bases). The CDR3 has 14 amino acids. With 0 bases removed from V and 3 bases from J, the gap between germline ends came to 9 bases. Germline assignment: CDR1 SGHVS and CDR2 FQNEAQ. The CDR3 coding sequence is TGTGCCAGCAGCTTAGCTGACAGAAACTACGAGCAGTACTTC. Protein sequence: CASSLADRNYEQYF.

The V gene is TRBV3-1, the J gene TRBJ2-2; 8 bases are a match to TRBD1. V gave up 0 bases and J gave up 3 bases; unmatched junction bases: 6. Germline lookup yields CDR1 LGHDT and CDR2 YNNKEL (reference sequence). The CDR3 has 17 residues. The CDR3: CASSQDQGQAYTGELFF. DNA of the CDR3: TGTGCCAGCAGCCAAGATCAGGGACAGGCCTACACCGGGGAGCTGTTTTTT.

This rearrangement joins TRBV14 to TRBJ2-1, with TRBD2 matching 8 bases. Trimming at V came to 4 bases and at J to 9 bases, leaving 8 bases not matched to a gene. CDR1 and CDR2 (germline): SGHDN, FVKESK. This CDR3 is 14 amino acids long. The CDR3 nucleotides are TGTGCCAGCAGCCGCTCAGGCCTAGCGGGTGAGCAGTTCTTC. This translates into CASSRSGLAGEQFF.

V is TRBV7-9 and J is TRBJ2-7; 14 bases match TRBD2. The CDR3 runs 14 residues. The V segment lost 7 bases and the J segment 7 bases; nucleotides outside the gene matches: 6. Germline CDR1 and CDR2: SEHNR and FQNEAQ (reference sequence). The CDR3 sequence is CASIGTSGSCEQYF. For the CDR3, the DNA is TGTGCCAGCATCGGGACTAGCGGGAGTTGTGAGCAGTACTTC. Together with reference TRBV7-9 and TRBJ2-7, the CDR3 gives the full variable domain: DTGVSQNPRHKITKRGQNVTFRCDPISEHNRLYWYRQTLGQGPEFLTYFQNEAQLEKSRLLSDRFSAERPKGSFSTLEIQRTEQGDSAMYLCASIGTSGSCEQYFGPGTRLTVT.

The V call is TRBV29-1, the J call TRBJ2-7, with D possibly TRBD1 on 6 matching bases. Per germline, CDR1 SQVTM and CDR2 ANQGSEA. Between the trimmed V and J ends, which lost 4 bases and 6 bases, there was a span of 19 bases. This CDR3 spans 14 amino acids. As DNA, the CDR3 is TGCAGCGTTGGGTTTACAGGGAGCGCTTTCGAGCAGTACTTC. It encodes CSVGFTGSAFEQYF.

This clonotype was seen a handful of times. The chain has TRBV7-9 and TRBJ2-5; D is undetermined. CDR1 is SEHNR and CDR2 is FQNEAQ in the germline V gene (reference sequence). This CDR3 contains 13 residues. The germline V and J ends were trimmed by 7 bases and 4 bases, with 13 bases remaining between them. This chain's CDR3 is CASTLSGPETQYF. The DNA of the CDR3 is TGTGCCAGCACCCTTTCCGGCCCAGAGACCCAGTACTTC. Using reference TRBV7-9 and TRBJ2-5 for the parts outside the CDR3, the full variable domain is DTGVSQNPRHKITKRGQNVTFRCDPISEHNRLYWYRQTLGQGPEFLTYFQNEAQLEKSRLLSDRFSAERPKGSFSTLEIQRTEQGDSAMYLCASTLSGPETQYFGPGTRLLVL.

This rearrangement joins TRBV5-1 to TRBJ2-7; 7 bases agree with TRBD1. V was clipped by 0 bases and J by 5 bases; unmatched bases: 8. This CDR3 region has 15 residues. In germline, CDR1 is SGHRS, CDR2 YFSETQ. CDR3 amino acids: CASSLDGTALHEQYF. Written as DNA, the CDR3 is TGCGCCAGCAGCTTGGACGGGACAGCCCTTCACGAGCAGTACTTC.

This clonotype was observed a few times. Written as DNA, the CDR3 is TGTGCCAGCAGAAAACCGGACAGGGCAGGGGGCTACACCTTC. It specifies CASRKPDRAGGYTF. The V call is TRBV6-5, the J call TRBJ1-2; 8 bases map to TRBD1. This CDR3 has 14 residues. The germline gives CDR1 MNHEY, CDR2 SVGAGI. V shed 6 bases, J shed 8 bases, and the junction held 11 bases outside the gene matches.

The chain employs TRBV20-1 and TRBJ2-7; D is unclear. The CDR3 runs 13 residues. Germline V lookup: CDR1 DFQATT, CDR2 SNEGSKA (reference sequence). The V end was cut by 1 base, the J end by 1 base, with 8 bases between. The CDR3 is CSARGIRSYEQYF. CDR3 DNA: TGCAGTGCTAGAGGGATCCGGTCCTACGAGCAGTACTTC.

This clonotype was counted only a few times. The junction does not match germline at one end; this may be a read error. The chain has TRBV11-2 and TRBJ2-7, with no clear D. Germline V gene lookup returns CDR1 SGHAT and CDR2 FQNNGV. The CDR3 runs to 12 residues. The CDR3 region is CASSLVSFEQYF. The CDR3 DNA sequence: TGTGCCAGCAGCTTAGTTTCCTTCGAGCAGTACTTC.

This clonotype was counted a few times. CDR3 sequence: CASSTRDGLAQHF. The DNA of the CDR3 is TGTGCCAGCAGCACCCGGGACGGTCTGGCCCAGCATTTT. The chain employs TRBV5-6 and TRBJ1-5; a weak D match, TRBD1 (5 bases). Trimming cost V 4 bases and J 11 bases, with 16 bases left between them. The CDR3 is 13 amino acids. From germline, CDR1 is SGHDT and CDR2 YYEEEE.

This chain links TRBV4-3 with TRBJ2-3, with D hard to call. This CDR3 is 13 amino acids long. V was trimmed by 0 bases and J by 10 bases, leaving 11 bases between them. Germline CDR1 reads LGHNA; CDR2 reads YSLEER. The CDR3 here is CASSQDIGRAQYF. The CDR3 DNA is TGCGCCAGCAGCCAAGATATTGGCCGGGCGCAGTATTTT.

The J gene is TRBJ2-3, the V gene TRBV12-3 or TRBV12-4; D might be TRBD1 (6 bases). Trimming pared 4 bases from V and 4 bases from J, leaving 15 bases between. This CDR3 spans 15 amino acids. This CDR3 is CASSWTAKGADTQYF. In DNA form, the CDR3 reads TGTGCCAGCAGTTGGACAGCTAAGGGAGCAGATACGCAGTATTTT.

The V call is TRBV5-1, the J call TRBJ2-7, with D perhaps matching TRBD1 (6 bases). The V gene lost 4 bases and the J gene lost 3 bases, with 11 bases spanning the gap. CDR1 SGHRS and CDR2 YFSETQ come from the germline V gene. CDR3 length equals 13 residues. This CDR3 is CASSTHRDYEQYF. CDR3 sequence (DNA): TGCGCCAGCAGCACGCACAGGGACTACGAGCAGTACTTC.

V is TRBV7-8 and J is TRBJ1-2; no firm D call. V was pared by 1 base and J by 4 bases, with 19 bases between. This CDR3 region has 17 residues. In germline, CDR1 is SGHVS, CDR2 FQNEAQ. DNA for the CDR3: TGTGCCAGCAGCTTAGTAGCGTCCCTGGGAGCGGGCTATGGCTACACCTTC. This gives the protein CASSLVASLGAGYGYTF.

The table lists this clonotype with a few counts. CDR3: CASSLVAGGSTDTQYF. The CDR3 region has the DNA TGTGCCAGCAGCTTAGTAGCGGGGGGAAGCACAGATACGCAGTATTTT. The V and J genes are TRBV11-2 and TRBJ2-3; 10 bases are a match to TRBD2. Germline CDR1 SGHAT, CDR2 FQNNGV. Trimming took 1 base from V and 0 from J; bases not matched to a gene: 1. This CDR3 has 16 amino acids.

The chain is built from TRBV7-2 and TRBJ2-3; TRBD2 matches 7 bases. V was pared by 5 bases and J by 3 bases, with 14 bases of the junction left unmatched. The CDR3 covers 17 residues. Germline lookup yields CDR1 SGHTA and CDR2 FQGNSA. CDR3 in amino acids: CASSPPGGGPSTDTQYF. The CDR3 nucleotides read TGTGCCAGCAGCCCCCCCGGGGGAGGGCCCTCAACAGATACGCAGTATTTT.